These T cell receptor beta chains were read from a single sample in a study of blood T cell repertoires in COVID-19. The data were produced by immunoSEQ multiplex PCR, yet TCRdb's version contains in-frame clones alone and is incomplete. The sample contains 150,000 to 200,000 clones, 84% of which appear only once. The sequenced material came from peripheral blood. All receptors derive from a human donor with acute or convalescent COVID-19. The donor label of this sample is uncertain. Both conserved end residues are part of each CDR3. The order of the fields is clone size, CDR3 length, V gene, J gene, D gene, CDR3 DNA, CDR3 protein. D genes are given only for firm matches. Where a row states a size, it is once, few, many or the class of an expanded clone; other rows omit it.

.	17	TRBV30	TRBJ2-1	TRBD2	TGTGCCTGGTCAACGGGGAGAGCGGGAGGTGGAAGTACTGAGCAGTTCTTC	CAWSTGRAGGGSTEQFF
.	14	TRBV29-1	TRBJ1-2	TRBD1	TGCAGCGCCTCTAGACAGGGGGTGACCGGTGGCTACACCTTC	CSASRQGVTGGYTF
.	18	TRBV5-1	TRBJ2-7	TRBD1	TGCGCCAGCAGCTTGGTAAAGGGGGCCGGGCGTACTCCCTACGAGCAGTACTTC	CASSLVKGAGRTPYEQYF
.	13	TRBV30	TRBJ1-5	.	TGTGCCTGGAGTGTAGAGGGTCGGCAGCCCCAGCATTTT	CAWSVEGRQPQHF
.	15	TRBV7-3	TRBJ2-1	TRBD2	TGTGCCAGCAGCCTCAGCGGGAGGGCCTACAATGAGCAGTTCTTC	CASSLSGRAYNEQFF
medium-sized	16	TRBV4-1	TRBJ2-2	TRBD2	TGCGCCAGCACCTATTCGGGGGGGGCGGGCGCCGGGGAGCTGTTTTTT	CASTYSGGAGAGELFF
.	15	TRBV5-1	TRBJ2-1	.	TGCGCCAGCAGCCAAACAGTGGGCTCCTACAATGAGCAGTTCTTC	CASSQTVGSYNEQFF
.	13	TRBV3-1/TRBV3-2	TRBJ1-1	.	TGTGCCAGCAGCCAAACAATGACGGGGTGGGCTTTCTTT	CASSQTMTGWAFF
.	16	TRBV19	TRBJ2-7	.	TGTGCCAGTAGCACTACCGGCCAAGGGGTCTCCTACGAGCAGTACTTC	CASSTTGQGVSYEQYF
.	12	TRBV28	TRBJ1-5	.	TGTGCCAGCAGTTTGGCCAATCAGCCCCAGCATTTT	CASSLANQPQHF
.	15	TRBV4-1	TRBJ1-5	TRBD1	TGCGCCAGCAGCCTCGACAGGGATCAGAGTCAGCCCCAGCATTTT	CASSLDRDQSQPQHF
.	12	TRBV10-3	TRBJ1-5	.	TGTGCCATCAGTGGGGGGGGCCAGCCCCAGCATTTT	CAISGGGQPQHF
.	15	TRBV28	TRBJ1-5	TRBD1	TGTGCCAGCAGGGGGACAGGTCCCCTCAATCAGCCCCAGCATTTT	CASRGTGPLNQPQHF
.	13	TRBV25-1	TRBJ2-5	TRBD2	TGTGCCAGCAGTGGAACTAGCGAGGAGACCCAGTACTTC	CASSGTSEETQYF
.	16	TRBV28	TRBJ1-1	.	TGTGCCAGCAGTTTGGATCCCCGAGGATGGAACACTGAAGCTTTCTTT	CASSLDPRGWNTEAFF
once	14	TRBV5-1	TRBJ2-7	.	TGCGCCAGCAGCTTGGATAGTGTCTCCTACGAGCAGTACTTC	CASSLDSVSYEQYF
.	15	TRBV30	TRBJ1-1	.	TGTGCCTGGAGTGTAGGCTTGGGGGCGCTTACTGAAGCTTTCTTT	CAWSVGLGALTEAFF
.	14	TRBV7-7	TRBJ2-1	.	TGTGCTAGCAGCCGCCAGGACAGGGAGGGTGAGCAGTTCTTC	CASSRQDREGEQFF
.	13	TRBV3-1/TRBV3-2	TRBJ1-6	.	TGTGCCAGCAGCCAAGTTTCATATTCACCCCTCCACTTT	CASSQVSYSPLHF
.	15	TRBV18	TRBJ1-2	TRBD1	TGTGCCAGCTCACCACAGGGGGCCCTTAACTATGGCTACACCTTC	CASSPQGALNYGYTF
once	14	TRBV6-6	TRBJ2-7	.	TGTGCCAGCAGCTCTCCGACAGTATCCTACGAGCAGTACTTC	CASSSPTVSYEQYF
.	13	TRBV6-5	TRBJ1-2	TRBD1	TGTGCCAGCGGACAGGGCGGAGGAAGGGGCTACACCTTC	CASGQGGGRGYTF
.	17	TRBV7-6	TRBJ2-2	TRBD1	TGTGCCAGCAGCCCCGGGGACAGGGGATCGGACACCGGGGAGCTGTTTTTT	CASSPGDRGSDTGELFF
.	13	TRBV5-1	TRBJ2-1	.	TGCGCCAGCAGCTTGGGGGACACCTCGACACCACTCTTC	CASSLGDTSTPLF
.	12	TRBV6-1	TRBJ2-7	.	TGTGCCAGCAGTGAGTCTAACCACGAGCAGTACTTC	CASSESNHEQYF
.	15	TRBV5-5	TRBJ1-2	.	TGTGCCAGCAGCCCCGGGGGGGGCGCATTCTCTGGCTACACCTTC	CASSPGGGAFSGYTF
.	15	TRBV5-4	TRBJ1-1	.	TGTGCCAGCAGCTTGGGAAGCAGGGGCGGCACTGAAGCTTTCTTT	CASSLGSRGGTEAFF
once	13	TRBV27	TRBJ2-5	TRBD1	TGTGCCAGCAGTTGGACAGGCCAAGAGACCCAGTACTTC	CASSWTGQETQYF
.	15	TRBV7-9	TRBJ1-4	TRBD1	TGTGCCAGCAGCTTAGCCCTCAGGGGGCAGGAAAAACTGTTTTTT	CASSLALRGQEKLFF
.	15	TRBV5-1	TRBJ1-1	.	TGCGCCAGCAGCTTGGCCCCTGACAGGAACACTGAAGCTTTCTTT	CASSLAPDRNTEAFF
.	14	TRBV7-2	TRBJ2-7	TRBD2	TGTGCCAGCAGCACGGGACTAGCGGGAGACGAGCAGTACTTC	CASSTGLAGDEQYF
.	16	TRBV19	TRBJ1-1	.	TGTGCCAGTAGTATAGCCGGTGGAGGGAAGAAGGGTGAAGCTTTCTTT	CASSIAGGGKKGEAFF
.	14	TRBV5-4	TRBJ2-5	TRBD2	TGTGCCAGCAGCTTGGTAGCGGGGCTTGAGACCCAGTACTTC	CASSLVAGLETQYF
.	14	TRBV10-3	TRBJ2-5	.	TGTGCCAGGGAGCGACCCCGACCCCAAGAGACCCAGTACTTC	CARERPRPQETQYF
.	15	TRBV2	TRBJ1-5	.	TGTGCCAGCAGTGTACAGGATTATAGCAATCAGCCCCAGCATTTT	CASSVQDYSNQPQHF
.	16	TRBV10-3	TRBJ1-3	.	TGTGCCACCCTTGAAGTGGGGCCCTCTGCCGGAAACACCATATATTTT	CATLEVGPSAGNTIYF
.	15	TRBV28	TRBJ2-5	TRBD1	TGTGCCAGCAGTTCATCCGGGACAGGGGGAGAGACCCAGTACTTC	CASSSSGTGGETQYF
.	15	TRBV2	TRBJ2-5	TRBD2	TGTGCCAGCAGTGAATCCCGGACTAGCGGAGAGACCCAGTACTTC	CASSESRTSGETQYF
.	14	TRBV6-6	TRBJ2-7	TRBD2	TGTGCCACACGTACCGGGGGGACCTCCTACGAGCAGTACTTC	CATRTGGTSYEQYF
.	13	TRBV12-5	TRBJ1-1	.	TGTGCTAGTGGGTCTGATAGGAACACTGAAGCTTTCTTT	CASGSDRNTEAFF
.	16	TRBV5-1	TRBJ1-1	TRBD1	TGCGCCAGCAGCCAACCTTACAGGGGCCGGAACACTGAAGCTTTCTTT	CASSQPYRGRNTEAFF
.	15	TRBV15	TRBJ2-7	TRBD1	TGTGCCACCAGCCCGAGGACAGGGGGAACGTACGAGCAGTACTTC	CATSPRTGGTYEQYF
.	13	TRBV11-1	TRBJ2-2	.	TGTGCCAGCAGCTTATCGGACACCGGGGAGCTGTTTTTT	CASSLSDTGELFF